This T cell receptor beta chain was observed in a study of blood T cell repertoires in COVID-19. Authors' methods: From reference gene primer amplification, estimates of nucleated cell counts were derived. Clones were sequenced by immunoSEQ multiplex PCR, and TCRdb holds only the in-frame ones, with some missing. For V, J and clone size, that table is used; D and trimming come from the DNA. The table lists roughly 190,000 clones, about 85% of them singletons. The table lists this clone with a few counts. This clonotype was sampled from a man between 60 and 75 years old with active or convalescent COVID-19. Specimen: peripheral blood.

The CDR3 spells CSASMLRSNQPQHF. Here the CDR3 DNA reads TGCAGTGCTAGTATGCTTCGGAGCAATCAGCCCCAGCATTTT. The V call is TRBV20-1, the J call TRBJ1-5; the D is unclear. The CDR3 length is 14 residues. With 3 bases removed from V and 1 base from J, the gap between germline ends came to 10 bases. CDR1 and CDR2 (germline): DFQATT, SNEGSKA (reference sequence).